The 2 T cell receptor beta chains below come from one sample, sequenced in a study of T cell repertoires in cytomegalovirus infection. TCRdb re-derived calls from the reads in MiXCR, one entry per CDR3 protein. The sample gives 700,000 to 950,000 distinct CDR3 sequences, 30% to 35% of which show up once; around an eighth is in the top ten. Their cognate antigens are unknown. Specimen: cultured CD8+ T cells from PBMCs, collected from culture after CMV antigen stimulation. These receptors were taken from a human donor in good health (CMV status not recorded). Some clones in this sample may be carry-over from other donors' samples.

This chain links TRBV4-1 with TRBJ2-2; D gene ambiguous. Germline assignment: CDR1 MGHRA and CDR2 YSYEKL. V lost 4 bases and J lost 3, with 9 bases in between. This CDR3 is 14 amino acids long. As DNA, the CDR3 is TGCGCCAGCAGCCTGCTAGAGTACACCGGGGAGCTGTTTTTT. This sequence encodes CASSLLEYTGELFF.

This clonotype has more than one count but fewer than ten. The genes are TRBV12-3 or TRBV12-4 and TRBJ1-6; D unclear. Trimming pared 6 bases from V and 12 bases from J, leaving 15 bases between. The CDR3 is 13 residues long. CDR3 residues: CASSPTADGPLHF. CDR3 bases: TGTGCCAGCAGCCCTACGGCGGACGGACCCCTCCACTTT.